This T cell receptor beta chain was captured by sequencing in a study of regulatory T cells in long-lasting Graves disease. The study's findings and limits: Accuracy might have suffered from few samples. Persistent disease exhibited a predilection for TRBV28, TRBJ1-2 and TRBJ2-5.

In the case of this clonotype: Antigen unknown.

Both iRepertoire HTBI primers and Arm-PCR of CDR3 regions were used to build the TCR beta libraries. TCRdb re-called the multiplex PCR reads through MiXCR, storing one row per CDR3 protein. The sample records about 440,000 distinct CDR3 sequences, 15% to 20% being singletons. The time point: newly diagnosed GD, antithyroid drugs for less than 3 months. PBMC-extracted RNA yielded the TCR library. The CDR3 contains 16 residues. V lost 2 bases to trimming and J lost 1 base; unmatched junction nucleotides: 6. Germline-derived CDR1 and CDR2 are SGHNT and YYREEE (reference sequence). These data were likewise used in another study, on T cells in Graves' hyperthyroidism and ophthalmopathy. That study adds: Absent ophthalmopathy progression within 18 months defined stable Graves' hyperthyroidism.

This receptor was taken from a woman in her late teens or twenties with Graves disease. The chain employs TRBV5-4 and TRBJ1-3, with 7 bases aligning to TRBD1. The sequencing here drew on peripheral blood mononuclear cells (PBMCs), taken at new diagnosis, from a patient treated with antithyroid drugs. This CDR3 reads CASSFTGVRSGNTIYF. The CDR3 coding sequence is TGTGCCAGCAGCTTCACAGGGGTAAGGTCTGGAAACACCATATATTTT. Supplemented by reference TRBV5-4 and TRBJ1-3, the full variable domain reads ETGVTQSPTHLIKTRGQQVTLRCSSQSGHNTVSWYQQALGQGPQFIFQYYREEENGRGNFPPRFSGLQFPNYSSELNVNALELDDSALYLCASSFTGVRSGNTIYFGEGSWLTVV.